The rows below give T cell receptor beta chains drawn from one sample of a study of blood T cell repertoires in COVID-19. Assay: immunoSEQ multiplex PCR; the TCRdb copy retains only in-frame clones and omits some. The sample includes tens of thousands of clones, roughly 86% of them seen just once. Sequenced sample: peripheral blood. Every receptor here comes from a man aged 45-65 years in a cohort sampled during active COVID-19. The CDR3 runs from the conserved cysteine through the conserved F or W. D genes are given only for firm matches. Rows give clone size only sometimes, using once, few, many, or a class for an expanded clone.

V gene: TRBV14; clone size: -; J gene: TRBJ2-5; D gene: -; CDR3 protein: CASSQFAGNQETQYF; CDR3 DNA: TGTGCCAGCAGCCAATTCGCAGGAAACCAAGAGACCCAGTACTTC
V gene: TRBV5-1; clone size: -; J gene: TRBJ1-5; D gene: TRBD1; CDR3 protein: CASSLGQGDNQPQHF; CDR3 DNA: TGCGCCAGCAGCTTGGGGCAGGGGGACAATCAGCCCCAGCATTTT
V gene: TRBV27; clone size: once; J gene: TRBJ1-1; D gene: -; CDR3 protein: CASSLMGGNTEAFF; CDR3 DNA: TGTGCCAGCAGTTTAATGGGGGGGAACACTGAAGCTTTCTTT
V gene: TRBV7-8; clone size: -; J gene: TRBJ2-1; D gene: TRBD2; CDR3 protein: CASSLRTSGSDEQFF; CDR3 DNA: TGTGCCAGCAGCTTGCGGACTAGCGGGAGTGATGAGCAGTTCTTC
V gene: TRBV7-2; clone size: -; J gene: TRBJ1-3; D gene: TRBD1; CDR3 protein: CASKFGTGAGNTIYF; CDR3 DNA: TGTGCCAGCAAATTCGGGACAGGGGCAGGAAACACCATATATTTT
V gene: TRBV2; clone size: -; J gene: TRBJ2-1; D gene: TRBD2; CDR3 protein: CASSLGESGGAGNEQFF; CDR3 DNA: TGTGCCAGCAGTTTAGGGGAAAGCGGGGGGGCCGGTAATGAGCAGTTCTTC
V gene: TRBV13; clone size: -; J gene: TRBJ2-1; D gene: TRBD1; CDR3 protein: CASSLRDRGLDEQFF; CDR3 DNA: TGTGCCAGCAGCTTACGGGACAGGGGGTTAGATGAGCAGTTCTTC
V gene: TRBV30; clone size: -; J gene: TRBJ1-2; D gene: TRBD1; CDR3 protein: CAWSVGGQEHYGYTF; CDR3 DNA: TGTGCCTGGAGTGTTGGGGGACAGGAGCACTATGGCTACACCTTC
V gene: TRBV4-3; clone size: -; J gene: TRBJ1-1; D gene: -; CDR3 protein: CASSQGSDRRGGAFF; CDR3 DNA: TGCGCCAGCAGCCAAGGGTCGGACCGACGTGGAGGAGCTTTCTTT
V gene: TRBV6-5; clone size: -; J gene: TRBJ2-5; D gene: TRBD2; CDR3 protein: CASEWSSGGLETQYF; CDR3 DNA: TGTGCCAGCGAATGGTCCAGCGGGGGATTGGAGACCCAGTACTTC
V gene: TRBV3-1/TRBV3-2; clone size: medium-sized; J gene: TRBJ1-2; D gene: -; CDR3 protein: CASTSSGAQDDRGYTF; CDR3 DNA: TGTGCCAGCACCTCAAGTGGGGCCCAGGACGACCGTGGCTACACCTTC
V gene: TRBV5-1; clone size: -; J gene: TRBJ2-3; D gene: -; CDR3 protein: CASSLGLSTDTQYF; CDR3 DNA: TGCGCCAGCAGCTTGGGTCTAAGCACAGATACGCAGTATTTT
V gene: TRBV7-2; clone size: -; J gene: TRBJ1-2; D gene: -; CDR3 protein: CASSLPALRIYDGYTF; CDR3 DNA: TGTGCCAGCAGCTTACCTGCCCTGAGAATCTACGATGGCTACACCTTC
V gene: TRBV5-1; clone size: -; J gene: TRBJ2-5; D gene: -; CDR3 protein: CASSGAVSIRETQYF; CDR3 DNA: TGCGCCAGCAGCGGGGCGGTCTCAATTAGGGAGACCCAGTACTTC
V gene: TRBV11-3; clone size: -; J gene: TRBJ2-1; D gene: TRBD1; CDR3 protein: CASSATGGNEQFF; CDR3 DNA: TGTGCCAGCAGCGCAACAGGGGGCAATGAGCAGTTCTTC
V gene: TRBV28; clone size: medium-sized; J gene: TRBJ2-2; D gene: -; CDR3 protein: CASSLYSNTGELFF; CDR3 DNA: TGTGCCAGCAGTTTATACTCGAACACCGGGGAGCTGTTTTTT
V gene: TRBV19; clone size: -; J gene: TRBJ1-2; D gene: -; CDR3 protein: CASTESLTGYGYTF; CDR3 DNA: TGTGCCAGCACAGAATCCTTGACAGGTTATGGCTACACCTTC
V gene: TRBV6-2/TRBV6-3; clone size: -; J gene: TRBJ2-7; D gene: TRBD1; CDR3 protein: CASSPTGGGFREQYF; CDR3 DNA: TGTGCCAGCAGCCCCACAGGGGGCGGATTCCGAGAGCAGTACTTC
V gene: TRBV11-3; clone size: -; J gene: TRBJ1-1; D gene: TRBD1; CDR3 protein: CASSSGQSEAFF; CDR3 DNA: TGTGCCAGCAGCTCGGGACAGAGTGAAGCTTTCTTT
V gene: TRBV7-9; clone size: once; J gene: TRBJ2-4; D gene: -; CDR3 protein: CASEDSKNIQYF; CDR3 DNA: TGTGCCAGCGAGGACAGCAAAAACATTCAGTACTTC
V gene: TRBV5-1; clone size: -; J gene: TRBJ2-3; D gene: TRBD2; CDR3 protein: CASSLRLAGGPGTDTQYF; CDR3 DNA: TGCGCCAGCAGCCTCAGACTAGCGGGGGGCCCGGGCACAGATACGCAGTATTTT
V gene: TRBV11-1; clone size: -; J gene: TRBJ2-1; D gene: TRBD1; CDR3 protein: CASSAGGWEQFF; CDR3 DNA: TGTGCCAGCAGCGCAGGGGGCTGGGAGCAGTTCTTC
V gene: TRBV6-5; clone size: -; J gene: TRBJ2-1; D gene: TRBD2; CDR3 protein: CASGLAGERNEQFF; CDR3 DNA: TGTGCCAGCGGACTAGCGGGAGAACGCAATGAGCAGTTCTTC
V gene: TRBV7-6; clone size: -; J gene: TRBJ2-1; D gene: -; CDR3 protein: CASSLEAAIYNEQFF; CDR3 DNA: TGTGCCAGCAGCTTAGAAGCGGCTATTTACAATGAGCAGTTCTTC
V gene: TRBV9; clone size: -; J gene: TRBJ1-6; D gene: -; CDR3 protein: CASSAGTSSPLHF; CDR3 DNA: TGTGCCAGCAGCGCCGGGACAAGCTCACCCCTCCACTTT
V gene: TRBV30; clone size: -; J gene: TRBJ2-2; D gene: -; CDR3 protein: CAWSVVVGVGTGELFF; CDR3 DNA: TGTGCCTGGAGTGTAGTCGTAGGGGTTGGAACCGGGGAGCTGTTTTTT
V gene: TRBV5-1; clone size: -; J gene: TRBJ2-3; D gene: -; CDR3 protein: CASSLSQGTRPEDTQYF; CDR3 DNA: TGCGCCAGCAGCTTGAGCCAGGGGACCCGCCCGGAAGATACGCAGTATTTT
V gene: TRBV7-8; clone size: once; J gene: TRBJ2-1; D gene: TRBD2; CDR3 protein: CASRRLAGAYNEQFF; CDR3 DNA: TGTGCCAGCAGACGACTAGCGGGGGCCTACAATGAGCAGTTCTTC
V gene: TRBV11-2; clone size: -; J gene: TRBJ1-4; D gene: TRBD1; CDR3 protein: CASSKQGTNEKLFF; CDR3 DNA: TGTGCCAGCAGCAAACAGGGGACTAATGAAAAACTGTTTTTT
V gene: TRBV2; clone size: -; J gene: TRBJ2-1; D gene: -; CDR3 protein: CASRDSLYNEQFF; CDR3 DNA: TGTGCCAGCAGGGACTCCCTATACAATGAGCAGTTCTTC
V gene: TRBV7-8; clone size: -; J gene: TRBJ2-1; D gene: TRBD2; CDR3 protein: CASSLAGSSGAYNEQFF; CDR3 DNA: TGTGCCAGCAGCTTAGCGGGAAGTAGCGGGGCTTACAATGAGCAGTTCTTC
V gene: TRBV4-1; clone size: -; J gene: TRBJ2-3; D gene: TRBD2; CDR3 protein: CASSSLLAGTDTQYF; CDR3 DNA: TGCGCCAGCAGCTCGCTACTAGCGGGCACAGATACGCAGTATTTT